This T cell receptor beta chain was captured in a study of radiotherapy plus CTLA-4 blockade in lung cancer. Study-level background: Patients showed objective responses in 18% of cases and disease control in approximately 28%. The study's findings and limits: Among blood TCR repertoires after radiotherapy plus ipilimumab, tumor-derived clones expanded.

Receiving focal radiation plus CTLA-4 blockade with ipilimumab were patients who had chemo-refractory metastatic non-small-cell lung cancer. Germline-derived CDR1 and CDR2 are SGHTA and FQGNSA. The CDR3 extends over 14 amino acids. Trimming stripped 6 bases from V and 4 bases from J, with 12 bases between. The method was immunoSEQ multiplex PCR; TCRdb's version includes in-frame clones alone and lacks a portion of them. Of fewer than 45,000 clones in the sample, about 85% were seen once. A remark on this clone: Its antigen is unknown.

The V gene is TRBV7-2, the J gene TRBJ2-2, with D tentatively TRBD2 (6 bases). This sample comprised peripheral blood, obtained from a patient treated with radiotherapy plus ipilimumab. The TCR was taken from a human donor with non-small cell lung cancer who had stable disease on radiotherapy plus ipilimumab. DNA for the CDR3: TGTGCCAGCAGAACCGGGACTTTCACCGGGGAGCTGTTTTTT. Translated: CASRTGTFTGELFF.